Listed below are T cell receptor beta chains from one sample, sequenced in a study of cytomegalovirus exposure and HLA in healthy donors. This table comes from immunoSEQ multiplex PCR, and its TCRdb copy is limited to in-frame clones, with some not included. The sample consists of nearly 200,000 clones, 77% of them appearing once. The sequencing sample was made of PBMCs. The source of these receptors is a woman aged 30 to 39 in good health and CMV-seropositive. The CDR3 runs from the conserved cysteine through the conserved F or W. The D gene is left open where the match is weak. Clone size appears in some rows only: once, few, many, or a class for an expanded clone.

NA	TRBV28	NA	TRBJ2-3	CASSLRAGRTDTQYF
NA	TRBV11-2	NA	TRBJ2-5	CASSRIGGTKETQYF
TRBD1	TRBV7-8	once	TRBJ2-3	CASSPRDRETDTQYF
TRBD1	TRBV27	NA	TRBJ2-7	CASSPPGPGGYGQYF
NA	TRBV7-2	NA	TRBJ2-7	CASSPRDFSSYEQYF
TRBD1	TRBV30	NA	TRBJ1-5	CAWSPLRDRGLDQPQHF
TRBD1	TRBV28	NA	TRBJ2-7	CASSWDRTSYEQYF
NA	TRBV4-2	NA	TRBJ1-4	CASSQETAGTNEKLFF
NA	TRBV6-6	NA	TRBJ2-1	CASSARVRDEQFF
TRBD2	TRBV18	NA	TRBJ2-7	CASSPSSGGAGEQYF
TRBD1	TRBV7-2	NA	TRBJ1-2	CASSLGGVGQGYGYTF
TRBD2	TRBV30	NA	TRBJ2-5	CAWRPLAGARETQYF
NA	TRBV19	NA	TRBJ2-2	CASSMVGGVGTGELFF
TRBD1	TRBV7-2	NA	TRBJ2-1	CASSRDRGSYNEQFF
TRBD1	TRBV5-1	few	TRBJ2-3	CASSISQGYGTDTQYF
TRBD2	TRBV5-5	NA	TRBJ2-7	CASSLEGGRGYEQYF
TRBD2	TRBV4-1	NA	TRBJ2-1	CASSPSWTSGNNEQFF
TRBD2	TRBV9	NA	TRBJ2-1	CASSLGGTSGVVGQFF
NA	TRBV7-2	NA	TRBJ1-5	CASGGRSNQPQHF
NA	TRBV5-4	once	TRBJ1-1	CASSPFEAGSLEAFF
TRBD1	TRBV4-3	NA	TRBJ2-1	CASSPVWTGTYNEQFF
NA	TRBV9	NA	TRBJ2-7	CASSVDQGSSYEQYF
TRBD1	TRBV5-4	NA	TRBJ1-3	CASSLGGTASGNTIYF
NA	TRBV6-1	NA	TRBJ1-2	CASSGGESGYLRYGYTF
TRBD1	TRBV4-2	NA	TRBJ2-7	CASSLAGTGNSEQYF
NA	TRBV14	NA	TRBJ1-1	CASSQQLNTEAFF
TRBD1	TRBV4-3	NA	TRBJ2-7	CASSQTFGQDEQYF
NA	TRBV19	NA	TRBJ2-5	CASSPGSQETQYF
NA	TRBV27	NA	TRBJ2-7	CASSARRRGSYEQYF
TRBD1	TRBV28	NA	TRBJ2-7	CASSSSGTVLYYEQYF
NA	TRBV7-3	NA	TRBJ2-3	CASSLGQSTDTQYF
TRBD1	TRBV4-2	NA	TRBJ1-1	CASSQGPDRGNTEAFF
NA	TRBV19	few	TRBJ1-1	CASSMGRDTEAFF
TRBD1	TRBV9	NA	TRBJ2-3	CASSRDRGTDTQYF
NA	TRBV9	few	TRBJ2-7	CASSVGPGGSLSYEQYF
TRBD2	TRBV9	NA	TRBJ2-1	CASSVGSGGAGYNEQFF
NA	TRBV30	NA	TRBJ2-7	CAWSVQGGSLREQYF
NA	TRBV6-6	NA	TRBJ1-2	CASRGGIYYGYTF
TRBD2	TRBV7-9	NA	TRBJ2-3	CATTPGTSGRVSTDTQYF
TRBD1	TRBV28	once	TRBJ2-3	CASSTYGAGGFTDTQYF
NA	TRBV7-9	NA	TRBJ1-6	CASSLVQGHNSPLHF
TRBD1	TRBV6-5	NA	TRBJ1-4	CASSYEGQGEKLFF
NA	TRBV2	NA	TRBJ1-2	CASSDAAGYGYTF
NA	TRBV11-2	NA	TRBJ1-6	CASRSLPRSVYNSPLHF
NA	TRBV27	NA	TRBJ2-1	CASSPQGFLVYNEQFF
NA	TRBV9	NA	TRBJ1-2	CASSVGSWEGYTF
NA	TRBV6-1	NA	TRBJ1-2	CASSEGRSHGYTF
TRBD1	TRBV7-9	few	TRBJ1-2	CASSQGQIHYGYTF
TRBD1	TRBV5-6	NA	TRBJ2-1	CASSPGTVNEQLF
NA	TRBV2	NA	TRBJ2-3	CASSVGGADTQYF
NA	TRBV4-1	NA	TRBJ1-1	CASSPARVGQNTEAFF
TRBD1	TRBV28	NA	TRBJ1-1	CASSYGQGAYTEAFF
NA	TRBV6-6	NA	TRBJ1-1	CASSTVVEAFF
NA	TRBV9	NA	TRBJ2-2	CASSSRGPPGELFF
TRBD2	TRBV5-1	NA	TRBJ2-1	CASSVSTGTSGGAYEQFF
NA	TRBV7-6	NA	TRBJ2-4	CASSPRLSGAKNIQYF
TRBD2	TRBV10-3	NA	TRBJ2-7	CAISSGLEEQYF
TRBD1	TRBV19	NA	TRBJ2-5	CASSIAPPLDRGGEQYF
NA	TRBV19	NA	TRBJ1-5	CASSIQGPGNQPQHF
NA	TRBV7-3	NA	TRBJ1-1	CASSLTGQGSTEAFF